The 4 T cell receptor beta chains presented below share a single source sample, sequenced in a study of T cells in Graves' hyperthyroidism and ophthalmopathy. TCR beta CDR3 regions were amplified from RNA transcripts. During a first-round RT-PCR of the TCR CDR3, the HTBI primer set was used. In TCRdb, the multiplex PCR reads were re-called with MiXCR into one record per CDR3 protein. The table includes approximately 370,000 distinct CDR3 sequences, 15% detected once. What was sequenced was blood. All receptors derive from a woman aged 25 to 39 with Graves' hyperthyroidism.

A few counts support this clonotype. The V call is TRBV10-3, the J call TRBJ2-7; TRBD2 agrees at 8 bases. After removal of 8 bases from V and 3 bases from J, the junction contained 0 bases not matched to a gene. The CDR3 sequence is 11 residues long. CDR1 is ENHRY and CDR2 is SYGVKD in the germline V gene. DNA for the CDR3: TGTGCCATCGGGACTAGCTACGAGCAGTACTTC. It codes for CAIGTSYEQYF.

Written as DNA, the CDR3 is TGTGCCAGCAGCTTACTAGGGACAGGAATCTACAATGAGCAGTTCTTC. The encoded protein is CASSLLGTGIYNEQFF. V gene TRBV7-9 combines with J gene TRBJ2-1; 8 nucleotides line up with TRBD1. CDR1 is SEHNR and CDR2 is FQNEAQ in the germline V gene (reference sequence). The J segment lost 3 bases and the V segment lost 2 bases, leaving 6 bases of the junction unmatched. This CDR3 is built from 16 residues.

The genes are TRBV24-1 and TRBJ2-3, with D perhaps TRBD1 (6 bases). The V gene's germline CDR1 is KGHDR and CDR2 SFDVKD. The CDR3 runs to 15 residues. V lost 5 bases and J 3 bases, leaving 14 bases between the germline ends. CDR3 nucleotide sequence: TGTGCCACCAGTGGTCGACAGGCAATAACAGATACGCAGTATTTT. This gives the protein CATSGRQAITDTQYF.

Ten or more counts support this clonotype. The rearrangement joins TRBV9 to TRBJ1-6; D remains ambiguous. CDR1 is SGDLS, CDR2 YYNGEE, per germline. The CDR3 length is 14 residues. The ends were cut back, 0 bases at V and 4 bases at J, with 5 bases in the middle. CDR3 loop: CASSVAEYNSPLHF. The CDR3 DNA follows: TGTGCCAGCAGCGTAGCAGAGTATAATTCACCCCTCCACTTT.